This T cell receptor beta chain originates from a study of cytotoxic CD8 clonotypes in ibrutinib-treated CLL. Only in-frame clones appear in the TCRdb table, and some are missing; sequencing was by immunoSEQ multiplex PCR. The sample shows tens of thousands of clones, nearly 55% of them seen only once. Here the sequenced sample was PBMCs, taken at disease progression, from a patient treated with ibrutinib. The clonotype comes from a human donor with chronic lymphocytic leukemia.

The CDR3 bases are TGTGCCAGCAGCCAAAGTGGCCTCCCCGAGACCCAGTACTTC. Its protein product is CASSQSGLPETQYF. J is TRBJ2-5 and V is TRBV11-2, with D hard to call. Germline CDR1 and CDR2: SGHAT and FQNNGV. There are 14 residues in the CDR3. V was clipped by 5 bases and J by 5 bases, with 15 bases between them.